Listed here are 12 T cell receptor beta chains from one sample, sequenced in a study of identical twins. TCRdb used MiXCR to reprocess the 5' RACE reads, holding one entry per CDR3 protein. The sample shows around 230,000 distinct CDR3 sequences, 6.5% of them seen only once. These data are also associated with another study on T cells expressing NK-cell markers.

Sequencing input: CD8+ T cells sorted from blood. The receptors stem from a young woman in good health.

The J gene is TRBJ2-7, the V gene TRBV15; D is perhaps TRBD2 (7 bases). Between the trimmed V and J ends, which lost 0 bases and 3 bases, there was a span of 12 bases. CDR3 length: 15 amino acids. Germline CDR1 reads LNHNV; CDR2 reads YYDKDF (reference sequence). This CDR3 is CATSRDRGACYEQYF. The CDR3, as DNA: TGTGCCACCAGCAGAGATCGGGGGGCCTGCTACGAGCAGTACTTC.

This clonotype was picked up a small number of times. V gene TRBV9 combines with J gene TRBJ1-3, with D possibly TRBD1 on 5 matching bases. The CDR3 has 14 residues. CDR1 SGDLS and CDR2 YYNGEE come from the germline V gene. The germline V and J ends were trimmed by 4 bases and 1 base, with 9 bases remaining between them. The CDR3 bases are TGTGCCAGCAGCACAGGAGTTTCTGGAAACACCATATATTTT. It translates to CASSTGVSGNTIYF.

The chain carries TRBV4-1 and TRBJ2-7; 8 nucleotides agree with TRBD2. The CDR3 is 15 amino acids. V trimming: 4 bases; J trimming: 0 bases; junction bases outside the gene matches: 5. CDR1 and CDR2 (germline): MGHRA, YSYEKL. As DNA, the CDR3 is TGCGCCAGCAGCCTACGGACTAGCCCCTCCTACGAGCAGTACTTC. Translation gives CASSLRTSPSYEQYF.

The chain joins TRBV9 to TRBJ1-3; TRBD1 matches at 10 bases. The V segment lost 3 bases and the J segment 0 bases; nucleotides outside the gene matches: 3. Germline V lookup: CDR1 SGDLS, CDR2 YYNGEE. The length of the CDR3 is 16 residues. This CDR3 is CASSARDRGSGNTIYF. CDR3 nucleotides: TGTGCCAGCAGCGCCCGGGACAGGGGCTCTGGAAACACCATATATTTT. Full variable domain (rest looked up from reference TRBV9 and TRBJ1-3): DSGVTQTPKHLITATGQRVTLRCSPRSGDLSVYWYQQSLDQGLQFLIQYYNGEERAKGNILERFSAQQFPDLHSELNLSSLELGDSALYFCASSARDRGSGNTIYFGEGSWLTVV.

This clonotype was detected many times. This chain uses TRBV11-3 with TRBJ2-3, with a weak D call TRBD2 (6 bases). The CDR3 runs 13 residues. Trimming removed 5 bases from V and 3 bases from J, with 9 bases in between. The germline V gene has CDR1 SGHNT and CDR2 YENEEA. The CDR3 nucleotides are TGTGCCAGCAGCGCGGGGACGACAGATACGCAGTATTTT. It encodes CASSAGTTDTQYF.

The CDR3 is CASKPTKRTPYEQYF. The CDR3 DNA is TGTGCCAGTAAACCTACTAAGCGGACCCCCTACGAGCAGTACTTC. This rearrangement joins TRBV27 to TRBJ2-7, with D maybe TRBD2 (5 bases). V gave up 9 bases and J gave up 2 bases, with 20 bases separating them. The germline CDR1 and CDR2 sequences are MNHEY and SMNVEV (reference sequence). This CDR3 spans 15 amino acids.

Many counts were recorded for this clonotype. The DNA for the CDR3 is TGTGCCAGTAGGTTCAGCGGAAGCTCCTACGAGCAGTACTTC. Protein product: CASRFSGSSYEQYF. The V gene is TRBV19, the J gene TRBJ2-7, with D perhaps TRBD2 (5 bases). V was pared by 6 bases and J by 0 bases, with 12 bases between. Germline CDR1 is LNHDA and CDR2 is SQIVND (reference sequence). This CDR3 is built from 14 residues.

The V call is TRBV12-3 or TRBV12-4, the J call TRBJ2-1, with 10 bases aligning to TRBD2. V lost 10 bases to trimming and J lost 4 bases; unmatched junction nucleotides: 7. This CDR3 has 14 residues. The chain's CDR3 is CATSSGGPYNEQFF. CDR3 in DNA: TGTGCCACCTCTAGCGGGGGCCCGTACAATGAGCAGTTCTTC.

On this clonotype: A much more abundant neighbour one base away suggests this may be a read error. The CDR3 nucleotides are TGTGCCAGCAGTGAGGGCGCATCCTACAATGAGCAGTTCTTC. Translation: CASSEGASYNEQFF. The chain couples TRBV2 to TRBJ2-1; no clear D. This CDR3 is 14 amino acids long. The germline V and J ends were trimmed by 3 bases and 1 base, with 7 bases remaining between them. The V gene's germline CDR1 is SNHLY and CDR2 FYNNEI.

The chain joins TRBV12-5 to TRBJ2-5; the D call may be TRBD1 or TRBD2 (5 bases each). V lost 6 bases and J lost 5, with 19 bases in between. CDR1 is LGHNT and CDR2 is FRNRAP in the germline V gene. The CDR3 contains 15 residues. The CDR3, as DNA: TGTGCTAGTGGGCCCTCCCCCCCGGGACGGGAGACCCAGTACTTC. The encoded protein is CASGPSPPGRETQYF. The full variable domain, in which reference TRBV12-5 and TRBJ2-5 provide the parts outside the CDR3, is DARVTQTPRHKVTEMGQEVTMRCQPILGHNTVFWYRQTMMQGLELLAYFRNRAPLDDSGMPKDRFSAEMPDATLATLKIQPSEPRDSAVYFCASGPSPPGRETQYFGPGTRLLVL.

In this sample, this clonotype turned up many times. The chain has TRBV29-1 and TRBJ2-2; D might be TRBD1 (5 bases). Looked up from germline, CDR1 is SQVTM and CDR2 is ANQGSEA. Between the trimmed V and J ends, which lost 7 bases and 5 bases, there was a span of 14 bases. The length of the CDR3 is 13 residues. The CDR3 loop is CSGRAGYTGELFF. The CDR3 region has the DNA TGCAGCGGAAGGGCAGGGTATACCGGGGAGCTGTTTTTT.

In this sample, this clonotype turned up many times. The V gene is TRBV5-1, the J gene TRBJ2-2, with D perhaps TRBD1 (6 bases). From germline, CDR1 is SGHRS and CDR2 YFSETQ. The CDR3 totals 16 residues. The V end was cut by 4 bases, the J end by 1 base, with 14 bases between. CDR3 protein: CASSPTGTKNTGELFF. The CDR3 DNA is TGCGCCAGCAGCCCTACCGGGACAAAGAACACCGGGGAGCTGTTTTTT.